These T cell receptor beta chains were read from a single sample in a study of CD8 T cells in ankylosing spondylitis. TCRdb used MiXCR to reprocess the 5' RACE reads, holding one entry per CDR3 protein. Of 200,000 to 250,000 distinct CDR3 sequences listed, roughly a tenth are singletons. Material: blood, either unsorted or a sorted T cell fraction (not recorded which). The receptors come from a male donor with ankylosing spondylitis or in good health (not recorded which). CDR3s include the opening cysteine and the closing phenylalanine or tryptophan. D genes are given only for firm matches. The size of a clone is reported for some rows only, either as once, few or many, or as a class for expanded clones.

j_call: TRBJ2-1
v_call: TRBV12-3/TRBV12-4
clone_size: -
d_call: -
cdr3_aa: CASSAQGGSYNEQFF
cdr3_nt: TGTGCCAGCAGTGCACAGGGCGGCTCCTACAATGAGCAGTTCTTC

j_call: TRBJ2-2
v_call: TRBV5-6
clone_size: many
d_call: TRBD1
cdr3_aa: CASSGRTGSTGELFF
cdr3_nt: TGTGCCAGCAGCGGACGGACAGGGAGCACCGGGGAGCTGTTTTTT

j_call: TRBJ2-1
v_call: TRBV5-1
clone_size: many
d_call: TRBD2
cdr3_aa: CASSFSGGAGSYNEQFF
cdr3_nt: TGCGCCAGCAGCTTTAGCGGGGGGGCCGGTTCCTACAATGAGCAGTTCTTC

j_call: TRBJ1-3
v_call: TRBV7-2
clone_size: -
d_call: -
cdr3_aa: CASSLEGGAGNTIYF
cdr3_nt: TGTGCCAGCAGCTTAGAGGGGGGCGCTGGAAACACCATATATTTT

j_call: TRBJ1-1
v_call: TRBV5-8
clone_size: many
d_call: TRBD1
cdr3_aa: CASSLGDRGLGTEAFF
cdr3_nt: TGTGCCAGCAGCTTGGGGGACAGGGGGCTGGGCACTGAAGCTTTCTTT

j_call: TRBJ2-2
v_call: TRBV6-1
clone_size: many
d_call: -
cdr3_aa: CASSEDGAGELFF
cdr3_nt: TGTGCCAGCAGTGAAGACGGGGCCGGGGAGCTGTTTTTT

j_call: TRBJ2-2
v_call: TRBV5-1
clone_size: many
d_call: TRBD2
cdr3_aa: CASSLFAGGNTGELFF
cdr3_nt: TGCGCCAGCAGCTTGTTTGCGGGGGGGAACACCGGGGAGCTGTTTTTT

j_call: TRBJ2-3
v_call: TRBV24-1
clone_size: few
d_call: -
cdr3_aa: CATSDLGRSSTDTQYF
cdr3_nt: TGTGCCACCAGTGATTTGGGGCGATCTAGCACAGATACGCAGTATTTT

j_call: TRBJ2-2
v_call: TRBV7-2
clone_size: many
d_call: -
cdr3_aa: CASTSRGGGNTGELFF
cdr3_nt: TGTGCCAGCACCTCCAGGGGCGGGGGGAACACCGGGGAGCTGTTTTTT

j_call: TRBJ2-5
v_call: TRBV5-6
clone_size: many
d_call: -
cdr3_aa: CASSLKGWSQETQYF
cdr3_nt: TGTGCCAGCAGCTTGAAGGGGTGGTCTCAAGAGACCCAGTACTTC

j_call: TRBJ1-1
v_call: TRBV18
clone_size: many
d_call: -
cdr3_aa: CASSPGLANTEAFF
cdr3_nt: TGTGCCAGCTCACCGGGACTGGCGAACACTGAAGCTTTCTTT

j_call: TRBJ2-2
v_call: TRBV5-6
clone_size: few
d_call: TRBD2
cdr3_aa: CASTQNIAGGLIGELFF
cdr3_nt: TGTGCCAGCACACAGAACATAGCGGGGGGGCTGATCGGGGAGCTGTTTTTT

j_call: TRBJ1-5
v_call: TRBV6-1
clone_size: many
d_call: TRBD1
cdr3_aa: CASRAGQNSNQPQHF
cdr3_nt: TGTGCCAGCAGGGCGGGACAGAATAGCAATCAGCCCCAGCATTTT

j_call: TRBJ2-3
v_call: TRBV2
clone_size: -
d_call: -
cdr3_aa: CASSRTASNSISTDTQYF
cdr3_nt: TGTGCCAGCAGTAGGACAGCTTCAAATTCTATTAGCACAGATACGCAGTATTTT

j_call: TRBJ1-4
v_call: TRBV7-2
clone_size: -
d_call: -
cdr3_aa: CASSYTGATNEKLFF
cdr3_nt: TGTGCCAGCAGCTACACAGGTGCAACTAATGAAAAACTGTTTTTT

j_call: TRBJ2-1
v_call: TRBV9
clone_size: many
d_call: TRBD2
cdr3_aa: CASSVYPRSGVDEQFF
cdr3_nt: TGTGCCAGCAGCGTATACCCCCGTAGCGGGGTAGATGAGCAGTTCTTC

j_call: TRBJ2-1
v_call: TRBV9
clone_size: many
d_call: TRBD1
cdr3_aa: CASSVQTGGSPGNEQFF
cdr3_nt: TGTGCCAGCAGCGTACAGACAGGGGGTTCCCCTGGGAATGAGCAGTTCTTC

j_call: TRBJ2-2
v_call: TRBV5-1
clone_size: many
d_call: TRBD2
cdr3_aa: CASSMGLAGVTGELFF
cdr3_nt: TGCGCCAGCAGCATGGGACTAGCGGGAGTTACCGGGGAGCTGTTTTTT